These 30 T cell receptor beta chains were sequenced from one sample in a study of cytomegalovirus exposure and HLA in healthy donors. This PCR relied on a set of 60 Vbeta primers and 13 Jbeta primers. Here immunoSEQ multiplex PCR was the method, and the copy in TCRdb shows in-frame clones only, minus some. The data contain 150,000 to 200,000 clones, around 79% of them singletons. The sequenced sample consisted of PBMCs. Receptor source: a woman in her 50s in good health and CMV-seropositive.

The chain joins TRBV5-1 to TRBJ2-3; D ambiguous. The V and J ends lost 0 bases and 1 base respectively, with 6 bases between them. CDR3 length: 14 residues. CDR1 is SGHRS, CDR2 YFSETQ, per germline. The CDR3, as DNA: TGCGCCAGCAGCTTGGATGGGCGCACAGATACGCAGTATTTT. The encoded protein is CASSLDGRTDTQYF.

The chain recombines TRBV10-3 with TRBJ2-7, with 13 bases identical to TRBD2. CDR3 length equals 17 residues. The junction had 5 bases not matched to a gene; V was cut back by 3 bases and J by 0 bases. Germline CDR1 and CDR2: ENHRY and SYGVKD. Here the CDR3 DNA reads TGTGCCATCAGTGACGGACTAGCGGGGGTTACCTCCTACGAGCAGTACTTC. Translating it yields CAISDGLAGVTSYEQYF.

This clone was found a few times. The chain has TRBV2 and TRBJ2-3; 9 nucleotides agree with TRBD2. Germline loops: CDR1 SNHLY, CDR2 FYNNEI. Unmatched junction bases numbered 9, after V lost 7 bases and J lost 4 bases. CDR3 length equals 15 residues. The CDR3 DNA sequence: TGTGCCAGCACGCGGGGGGGTGGTTTCGCAGATACGCAGTATTTT. This encodes CASTRGGGFADTQYF.

This chain links TRBV7-2 with TRBJ2-1; 9 bases agree with TRBD1. From germline, CDR1 is SGHTA and CDR2 FQGNSA. V was pared by 4 bases and J by 13 bases, with 11 bases of the junction left unmatched. CDR3 size: 14 residues. Written as DNA, the CDR3 is TGTGCCAGCAGCTCTAACAGGGGACAGGGCCGACAGTTCTTC. Its translation is CASSSNRGQGRQFF.

This clone has a handful of counts. The rearrangement links TRBV2 to TRBJ1-4, with 7 nucleotides matching TRBD1. The CDR3 sequence is 14 residues long. The germline gives CDR1 SNHLY, CDR2 FYNNEI. Trimming cost V 6 bases and J 4 bases; bases outside gene matches: 5. CDR3 region: CASRGDSDNEKLFF. The CDR3 DNA reads as TGTGCCAGCAGGGGGGACAGTGATAATGAAAAACTGTTTTTT.

The J gene is TRBJ2-7, the V gene TRBV27; D gene unclear. Trimming took 2 bases from V and 0 from J, leaving 8 bases between them. Germline CDR1 reads MNHEY; CDR2 reads SMNVEV (reference sequence). The CDR3 covers 14 residues. The CDR3 DNA sequence: TGTGCCAGCAGTTTAACAGTCTACTCCTACGAGCAGTACTTC. Translating gives CASSLTVYSYEQYF.

The gene calls are TRBV6-7 and TRBJ1-2, with D perhaps matching TRBD1 (5 bases). TRBV6-7 counts as an open reading frame of uncertain function. This CDR3 region has 14 residues. Trimming removed 6 bases from V and 0 bases from J, with 11 bases in between. The CDR3 DNA follows: TGTGCCAGCAGGACAGCACTATCTAACTATGGCTACACCTTC. Translation gives CASRTALSNYGYTF.

The chain employs TRBV4-1 and TRBJ1-1; 7 nucleotides agree with TRBD1. V lost 6 bases to trimming and J lost 3 bases; unmatched junction nucleotides: 7. The germline CDR1 and CDR2 sequences are MGHRA and YSYEKL. CDR3 size: 14 residues. The DNA of the CDR3 is TGCGCCAGCAGAGTGCAGGGGGGATACACTGAAGCTTTCTTT. It yields the protein CASRVQGGYTEAFF.

The rearrangement links TRBV2 to TRBJ1-2; D remains ambiguous. Germline lookup yields CDR1 SNHLY and CDR2 FYNNEI. The CDR3 runs 17 residues. The ends were cut back, 4 bases at V and 5 bases at J, with 23 bases in the middle. Here the CDR3 reads CASSASLKGYRGYGYTF. The DNA for the CDR3 is TGTGCCAGCAGTGCTTCTTTAAAGGGTTATAGAGGGTATGGCTACACCTTC.

The CDR3 DNA reads TGTGCCAGCAGCTTCTTACTGGGACAGGGAATAAAACAGCCCCAGCATTTT. This gives the protein CASSFLLGQGIKQPQHF. The chain uses TRBV7-9 and TRBJ1-5; 9 positions agree with TRBD1. The length of the CDR3 is 17 residues. The trim removed 3 bases at V and 7 bases at J, leaving 13 bases unmatched. Germline loops: CDR1 SEHNR, CDR2 FQNEAQ (reference sequence).

There are a few counts of this clone. The chain combines TRBV7-6 with TRBJ1-3; a weak D match, TRBD1 (6 bases). Germline V gene sequence: CDR1 SGHVS, CDR2 FNYEAQ. V gave up 0 bases and J gave up 1 base, with 7 bases separating them. CDR3 length: 15 amino acids. Written as DNA, the CDR3 is TGTGCCAGCAGCTTAGCTCAGGGGTCTGGAAACACCATATATTTT. As protein: CASSLAQGSGNTIYF.

The rearrangement uses TRBV5-1 and TRBJ1-3; D gene unclear. V was trimmed by 2 bases and J by 0 bases, leaving 6 bases between them. The CDR3 extends over 14 amino acids. Germline CDR1 is SGHRS and CDR2 is YFSETQ. The CDR3 loop is CASSFGTSGNTIYF. For the CDR3, the DNA is TGCGCCAGCAGCTTCGGTACCTCTGGAAACACCATATATTTT. The whole variable domain, remainder taken from reference TRBV5-1 and TRBJ1-3, is KAGVTQTPRYLIKTRGQQVTLSCSPISGHRSVSWYQQTPGQGLQFLFEYFSETQRNKGNFPGRFSGRQFSNSRSEMNVSTLELGDSALYLCASSFGTSGNTIYFGEGSWLTVV.

The chain has TRBV28 and TRBJ1-2; 8 positions agree with TRBD1. Losses at the gene ends were 5 bases for V and 6 bases for J; bases not matched to a gene: 8. Germline CDR1 MDHEN, CDR2 SYDVKM. The CDR3 is 14 residues long. CDR3 sequence reads: CASSPGGAVNGYTF. The CDR3 DNA sequence: TGTGCCAGCAGTCCAGGGGGCGCGGTGAATGGCTACACCTTC.

V usage is TRBV6-1 and J usage is TRBJ1-5; D remains unclear. The V and J ends lost 7 bases and 6 bases respectively, with 10 bases between them. Germline V lookup: CDR1 MNHNS, CDR2 SASEGT. This CDR3 contains 12 residues. CDR3 amino acids: CASTEYPQPQHF. The CDR3 DNA follows: TGTGCCAGCACCGAGTATCCTCAGCCCCAGCATTTT.

CDR3 loop: CASSLSRQGNEQYF. As DNA, the CDR3 is TGTGCCAGCAGTTTATCGCGACAGGGGAACGAGCAGTACTTC. The chain employs TRBV27 and TRBJ2-7, with TRBD1 matching 8 bases. The CDR3 extends over 14 amino acids. J lost 5 bases, V lost 0 bases, and 3 bases had no gene match. Germline V gives CDR1 MNHEY, CDR2 SMNVEV (reference sequence).

The chain recombines TRBV19 with TRBJ2-1; D uncertain. V shed 6 bases and J shed 8 bases, with 17 bases lying between them. Germline V gives CDR1 LNHDA, CDR2 SQIVND (reference sequence). This CDR3 comprises 14 residues. As DNA, the CDR3 is TGTGCCAGTAGCTTTCGAGGAAGTAACGATGAGCAGTTCTTC. Translation gives CASSFRGSNDEQFF.

This chain links TRBV15 with TRBJ2-7; tentatively, D is TRBD2 (6 bases). This CDR3 spans 14 amino acids. The germline V gene has CDR1 LNHNV and CDR2 YYDKDF (reference sequence). Trimming cost V 3 bases and J 0 bases, with 9 bases left between them. CDR3 in amino acids: CATSRGGSSYEQYF. The CDR3 region has the DNA TGTGCCACCAGCAGGGGGGGATCCTCCTACGAGCAGTACTTC.

The rearrangement joins TRBV11-1 to TRBJ2-7; 8 bases map to TRBD2. The germline V gene encodes CDR1 SGHAT and CDR2 FQDESV (reference sequence). The CDR3 covers 13 residues. The trim removed 7 bases at V and 5 bases at J, leaving 7 bases unmatched. CDR3 sequence reads: CASTGGSSNEQYF. Here the CDR3 DNA reads TGTGCCAGCACGGGGGGGAGCTCGAACGAGCAGTACTTC. Drawing the rest from reference TRBV11-1 and TRBJ2-7, the complete variable domain is EAEVAQSPRYKITEKSQAVAFWCDPISGHATLYWYRQILGQGPELLVQFQDESVVDDSQLPKDRFSAERLKGVDSTLKIQPAELGDSAMYLCASTGGSSNEQYFGPGTRLTVT.

This chain uses TRBV6-1 with TRBJ1-1, with a tentative D call TRBD1 (5 bases). The CDR3 covers 13 residues. Germline CDR1 MNHNS, CDR2 SASEGT. V lost 7 bases and J 2 bases, leaving 11 bases between the germline ends. This chain's CDR3 is CASTSGSNTEAFF. CDR3 DNA sequence: TGTGCCAGCACGTCAGGGTCCAACACTGAAGCTTTCTTT.

The chain combines TRBV7-2 with TRBJ1-1, with TRBD1 matching 9 bases. The CDR3 spans 12 residues. Germline V gives CDR1 SGHTA, CDR2 FQGNSA. J gave up 10 bases and V 5 bases, and 5 bases lay outside the gene matches. The CDR3 is CASSGDRARAFF. The CDR3 DNA reads TGTGCCAGCAGCGGGGACAGGGCGAGAGCTTTCTTT.

Remarks on this clone: Other DNA sequences of this sample code for an identical CDR3. The chain employs TRBV19 and TRBJ2-3; 7 positions match TRBD2. J was trimmed by 2 bases and V by 7 bases; bases with no gene match: 6. Germline-derived CDR1 and CDR2 are LNHDA and SQIVND (reference sequence). This CDR3 has 14 amino acids. CDR3 in amino acids: CASTRAGPTDTQYF. The CDR3 DNA follows: TGTGCCAGTACCCGAGCGGGACCCACAGATACGCAGTATTTT.

This clone was recorded a few times. The chain recombines TRBV5-4 with TRBJ1-3, with D possibly being TRBD1 (6 bases). Per the germline V gene, CDR1 is SGHNT and CDR2 is YYREEE (reference sequence). Trimming took off 4 bases at V and 0 bases at J, with 11 bases between the two ends. The CDR3 has 15 amino acids. CDR3 amino acids: CASSRQGNSGNTIYF. The CDR3 nucleotides are TGTGCCAGCAGCCGTCAGGGGAACTCTGGAAACACCATATATTTT.

The gene calls are TRBV28 and TRBJ2-5; D might be TRBD2 (5 bases). In germline, CDR1 is MDHEN, CDR2 SYDVKM. V lost 6 bases to trimming and J lost 5 bases, with 10 bases between them. The CDR3 is 12 amino acids. This CDR3 reads CASSPSWETQYF. In DNA, the CDR3 is TGTGCCAGCAGCCCTAGCTGGGAGACCCAGTACTTC.

The V gene is TRBV13, the J gene TRBJ1-4, with 8 bases fitting TRBD1. V lost 7 bases and J lost 7; bases outside the gene matches: 8. Germline-derived CDR1 and CDR2 are PRHDT and FYEKMQ (reference sequence). The CDR3 spans 14 residues. The CDR3 bases are TGTGCCAGCACCTTGACAGGGGCGTCTGAAAAACTGTTTTTT. Protein product: CASTLTGASEKLFF.

The gene calls are TRBV30 and TRBJ1-1; D not certain. V was shortened by 1 base and J by 4 bases, with 13 bases between the two germline ends. This CDR3 has 14 residues. The germline CDR1 and CDR2 sequences are GTSNPN and SVGIG (reference sequence). CDR3 residues: CAWSGGERSTEAFF. Here the CDR3 DNA reads TGTGCCTGGAGTGGTGGAGAGAGGAGCACTGAAGCTTTCTTT.

This sequence joins TRBV5-1 and TRBJ2-5; the match to TRBD2 covers 10 bases. The CDR3 length is 15 residues. CDR1 and CDR2 (germline): SGHRS, YFSETQ. The trim removed 4 bases at V and 4 bases at J, leaving 7 bases unmatched. The CDR3 sequence is CASSPGTSEGETQYF. The CDR3 DNA reads as TGCGCCAGCAGCCCCGGGACTAGCGAGGGAGAGACCCAGTACTTC. The variable domain in full, with the rest retrieved from reference TRBV5-1 and TRBJ2-5, is KAGVTQTPRYLIKTRGQQVTLSCSPISGHRSVSWYQQTPGQGLQFLFEYFSETQRNKGNFPGRFSGRQFSNSRSEMNVSTLELGDSALYLCASSPGTSEGETQYFGPGTRLLVL.

This chain connects TRBV27 to TRBJ2-7, with TRBD2 matching 10 bases. The CDR3 totals 16 residues. Trimming at V came to 7 bases and at J to 5 bases, leaving 14 bases not matched to a gene. The germline gives CDR1 MNHEY, CDR2 SMNVEV (reference sequence). DNA of the CDR3: TGTGCCAGCACCTCCGACGGGGGACTAGCGATCGACGAGCAGTACTTC. This codes for CASTSDGGLAIDEQYF.

The chain combines TRBV23-1 with TRBJ2-3, with a possible D match to TRBD2 (5 bases). TRBV23-1 is noted as an ORF with a role that remains uncertain. This CDR3 region has 15 residues. V lost 3 bases and J 6 bases, leaving 16 bases between the germline ends. The CDR3 here is CASSHALGGWDTQYF. The CDR3 DNA reads TGCGCCAGCAGTCATGCCCTGGGCGGGTGGGATACGCAGTATTTT.

On this clone itself: One end of the junction fails to match germline, which may point to a read error. The rearrangement links TRBV7-7 to TRBJ2-1; tentative D call: TRBD2 (6 bases). In germline, CDR1 is SSHAT, CDR2 FNYEAQ (reference sequence). CDR3 length equals 14 residues. Here the CDR3 reads CASSLGGGTNEQFF. Written as DNA, the CDR3 is TGTGCTAGCAGCTTAGGTGGAGGGACCAATGAGCAGTTCTTC.

V is TRBV27 and J is TRBJ1-1; possible D gene TRBD1, 6 bases. With 4 bases removed from V and 0 bases from J, the gap between germline ends came to 9 bases. Looked up from germline, CDR1 is MNHEY and CDR2 is SMNVEV (reference sequence). The CDR3 runs 14 residues. CDR3 sequence: CASSWGLMNTEAFF. The CDR3 DNA is TGTGCCAGCAGTTGGGGGCTCATGAACACTGAAGCTTTCTTT.